The clone carrying this T cell receptor (beta chain) has a handful of counts. The data stem from a study of response to subunit inactivated influenza vaccine. The V and J ends lost 1 base and 1 base respectively, with 7 bases between them. CDR3 length equals 14 residues. Germline lookup yields CDR1 MDHEN and CDR2 SYDVKM. TCRdb fed the RT-PCR reads into MiXCR, producing one record per CDR3 protein. This table has about 570,000 distinct CDR3 sequences, 11% appearing once. The same data also went into a second study, on T cells expressing NK-cell markers. That source notes: Researchers built TCR beta cDNA using 5'RACE template switching with UMIs. The use of an anti-gamma-delta TCR antibody, which was added in several experiments, restricted sorting to T cells expressing alpha-beta TCR. For several donors, the dominant NKG2C+ clonotypes made up about 1.0-7.5% of their CD8+ T cells. There remained a lack of clarity about HCMV specificity of expanded NKG2C+ T cell clones.

Sequenced here: PBMCs from blood, sampled on the day of vaccination. The chain combines TRBV28 with TRBJ2-5; no clear D. This TCR derives from a man aged 50 or older who received an inactivated influenza vaccine. This chain's CDR3 is CASSLSPAQETQYF. Written as DNA, the CDR3 is TGTGCCAGCAGTTTATCACCAGCCCAAGAGACCCAGTACTTC.